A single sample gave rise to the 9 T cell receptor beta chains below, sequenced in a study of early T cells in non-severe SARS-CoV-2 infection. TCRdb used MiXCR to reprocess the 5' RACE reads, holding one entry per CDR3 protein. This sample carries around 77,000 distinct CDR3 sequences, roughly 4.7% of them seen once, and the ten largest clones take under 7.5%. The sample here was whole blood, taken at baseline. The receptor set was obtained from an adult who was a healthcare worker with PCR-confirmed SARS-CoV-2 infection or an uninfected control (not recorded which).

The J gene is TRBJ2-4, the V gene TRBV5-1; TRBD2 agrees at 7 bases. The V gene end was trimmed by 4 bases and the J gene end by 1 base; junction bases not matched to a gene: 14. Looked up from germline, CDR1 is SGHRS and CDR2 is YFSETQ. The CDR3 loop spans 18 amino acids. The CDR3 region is CASSLAHLAASAKNIQYF. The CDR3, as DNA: TGCGCCAGCAGCCTTGCTCACCTAGCGGCATCGGCCAAAAACATTCAGTACTTC. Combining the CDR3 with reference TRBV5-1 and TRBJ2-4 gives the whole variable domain KAGVTQTPRYLIKTRGQQVTLSCSPISGHRSVSWYQQTPGQGLQFLFEYFSETQRNKGNFPGRFSGRQFSNSRSEMNVSTLELGDSALYLCASSLAHLAASAKNIQYFGAGTRLSVL.

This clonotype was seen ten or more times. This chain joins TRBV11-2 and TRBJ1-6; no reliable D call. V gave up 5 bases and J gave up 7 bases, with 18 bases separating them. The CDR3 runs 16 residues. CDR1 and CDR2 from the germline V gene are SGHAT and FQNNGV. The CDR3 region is CASSPSGLGPNSPLHF. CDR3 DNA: TGTGCCAGCAGCCCCTCGGGCTTAGGGCCCAATTCACCCCTCCACTTT.

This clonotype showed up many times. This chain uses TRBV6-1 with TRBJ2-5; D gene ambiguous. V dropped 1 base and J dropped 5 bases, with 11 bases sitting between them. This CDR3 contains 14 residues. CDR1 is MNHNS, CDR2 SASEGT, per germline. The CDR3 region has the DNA TGTGCCAGCAGTGAAGGACTCCCCGGGGAGACCCAGTACTTC. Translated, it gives CASSEGLPGETQYF.

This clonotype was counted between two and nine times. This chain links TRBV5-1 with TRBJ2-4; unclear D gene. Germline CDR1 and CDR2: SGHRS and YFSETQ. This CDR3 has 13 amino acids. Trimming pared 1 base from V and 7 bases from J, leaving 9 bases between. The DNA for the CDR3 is TGCGCCAGCAGCTTGAGCAGGTTGAACATTCAGTACTTC. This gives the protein CASSLSRLNIQYF.

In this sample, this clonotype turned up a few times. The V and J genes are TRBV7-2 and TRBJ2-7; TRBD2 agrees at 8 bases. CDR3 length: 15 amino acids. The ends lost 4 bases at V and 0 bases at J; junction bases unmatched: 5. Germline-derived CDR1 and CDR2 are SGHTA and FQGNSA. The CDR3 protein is CASSSRLARSYEQYF. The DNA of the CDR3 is TGTGCCAGCAGCTCCAGACTAGCGCGCTCCTACGAGCAGTACTTC.

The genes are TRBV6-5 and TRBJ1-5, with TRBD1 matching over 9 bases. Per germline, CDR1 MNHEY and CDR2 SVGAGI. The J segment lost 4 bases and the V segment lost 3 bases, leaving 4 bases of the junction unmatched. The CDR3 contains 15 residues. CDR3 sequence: CASSYSGTGNQPQHF. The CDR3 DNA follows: TGTGCCAGCAGTTATAGCGGGACAGGGAATCAGCCCCAGCATTTT.

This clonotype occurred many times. Written as DNA, the CDR3 is TGTGCCAGCAGTTACCCGACAGGGGACGCTTATCAGCCCCAGCATTTT. The encoded protein is CASSYPTGDAYQPQHF. The V and J genes are TRBV6-2 or TRBV6-3 and TRBJ1-5, with 8 bases that match TRBD1. From germline, CDR1 is MNHEY and CDR2 SVGEGT. CDR3 length equals 16 residues. V lost 2 bases and J lost 5; bases outside the gene matches: 8.

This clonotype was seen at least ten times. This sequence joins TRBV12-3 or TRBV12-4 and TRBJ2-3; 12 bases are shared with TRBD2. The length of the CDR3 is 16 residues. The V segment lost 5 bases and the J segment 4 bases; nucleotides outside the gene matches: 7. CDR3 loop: CASSPLTSGRSDTQYF. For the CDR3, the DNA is TGTGCCAGCAGTCCGCTGACTAGCGGGAGATCAGATACGCAGTATTTT.

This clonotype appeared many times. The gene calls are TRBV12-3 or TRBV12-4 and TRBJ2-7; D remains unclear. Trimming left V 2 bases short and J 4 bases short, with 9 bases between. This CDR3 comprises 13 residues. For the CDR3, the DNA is TGTGCCAGCAGTTTATCGCCCCTATACGAGCAGTACTTC. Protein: CASSLSPLYEQYF.